One sample yielded the 28 T cell receptor beta chains listed below, sequenced in a study of cytomegalovirus exposure and HLA in healthy donors. In the PCR, 60 Vbeta and 13 Jbeta primers were used. Profiled with immunoSEQ multiplex PCR; TCRdb holds only in-frame clones, not every one. This table holds 120,000 or so clones, under 12% found once. What was sequenced was PBMCs. The receptors here all came from a woman younger than 30 in good health and CMV-seropositive.

There are a few counts of this clone. The CDR3 region has the DNA TGTGCCAGCAGCTCCCCGGGACAGAATTACAATGAGCAGTTCTTC. As protein: CASSSPGQNYNEQFF. This sequence joins TRBV11-2 and TRBJ2-1; TRBD1 agrees at 7 bases. V shed 4 bases and J 4 bases; nucleotides not matched to a gene: 7. CDR3 length: 15 residues. Germline V gives CDR1 SGHAT, CDR2 FQNNGV.

V gene TRBV9 combines with J gene TRBJ2-1; 9 nucleotides line up with TRBD1. V shed 3 bases, J shed 6 bases, and the junction held 4 bases outside the gene matches. This CDR3 is 14 amino acids long. Germline V gene lookup returns CDR1 SGDLS and CDR2 YYNGEE. This CDR3 reads CASSAGTGPNEQFF. The CDR3 DNA is TGTGCCAGCAGCGCCGGGACAGGGCCCAATGAGCAGTTCTTC.

In regard to this clone: The sample contains more than one DNA sequence encoding this CDR3. The chain carries TRBV5-4 and TRBJ2-6, with TRBD1 identical over 10 bases. The CDR3 is 16 amino acids. The V and J ends lost 4 bases and 2 bases, in that order; junction bases with no gene match: 3. The germline gives CDR1 SGHNT, CDR2 YYREEE (reference sequence). The CDR3 protein is CASSRQGAAGANVLTF. The CDR3 nucleotides read TGTGCCAGCAGCAGACAGGGGGCTGCTGGGGCCAACGTCCTGACTTTC.

The V call is TRBV15, the J call TRBJ2-5, with a tentative D call TRBD1 (6 bases). The CDR3 is 17 amino acids. Per germline, CDR1 LNHNV and CDR2 YYDKDF (reference sequence). V was clipped by 4 bases and J by 1 base, with 19 bases between them. CDR3 coding DNA: TGTGCCACCAGCACCCCCGGGGACATGACAGTCCAAGAGACCCAGTACTTC. Amino acids: CATSTPGDMTVQETQYF.

V gene TRBV18 combines with J gene TRBJ1-1, with D perhaps TRBD1 (5 bases). The CDR3 is 14 residues long. Between the trimmed V and J ends, which lost 2 bases and 1 base, there was a span of 8 bases. Per the germline V gene, CDR1 is KGHSH and CDR2 is LQKENI. Here the CDR3 DNA reads TGTGCCAGCTCACCATGGACACAGAACACTGAAGCTTTCTTT. Translating gives CASSPWTQNTEAFF.

V gene TRBV7-9 combines with J gene TRBJ1-5; D might be TRBD1 (5 bases). CDR1 and CDR2 (germline): SEHNR, FQNEAQ (reference sequence). The V gene lost 7 bases and the J gene lost 5 bases, with 15 bases spanning the gap. The CDR3 loop spans 14 amino acids. The CDR3 protein is CASTRGGSDQPQHF. In nucleotides, the CDR3 is TGTGCCAGCACGCGTGGGGGGTCGGATCAGCCCCAGCATTTT.

The CDR3 protein is CASSLASTGANVLTF. CDR3 DNA sequence: TGTGCCAGCAGCCTAGCCAGTACCGGGGCCAACGTCCTGACTTTC. V and J are TRBV5-4 and TRBJ2-6; the D gene is possibly TRBD2 (5 bases). Germline CDR1 reads SGHNT; CDR2 reads YYREEE (reference sequence). V was pared by 4 bases and J by 4 bases, with 12 bases between. The CDR3 contains 15 residues.

V gene TRBV5-6 combines with J gene TRBJ1-2; TRBD1 agrees at 10 bases. CDR3 length equals 16 residues. Germline V gene lookup returns CDR1 SGHDT and CDR2 YYEEEE. V gave up 3 bases and J gave up 6 bases; unmatched junction bases: 11. The CDR3 nucleotides read TGTGCCAGCAGCTCTACAATGGGACAGGGGAGAAATGGCTACACCTTC. This codes for CASSSTMGQGRNGYTF.

V usage is TRBV27 and J usage is TRBJ2-2; D is possibly TRBD1 (5 bases). The length of the CDR3 is 15 residues. The V gene lost 10 bases and the J gene lost 1 base, with 16 bases spanning the gap. Germline lookup yields CDR1 MNHEY and CDR2 SMNVEV (reference sequence). This CDR3 reads CATRGGAVNTGELFF. The CDR3 DNA follows: TGTGCCACCAGAGGTGGGGCCGTGAACACCGGGGAGCTGTTTTTT.

CDR3 sequence (DNA): TGTGCCAGCAGTGGTTTCGCTACTAGCCGGGAGACCCAGTACTTC. This encodes CASSGFATSRETQYF. The chain joins TRBV25-1 to TRBJ2-5, with TRBD2 as a possible D gene (6 bases). Looked up from germline, CDR1 is MGHDK and CDR2 is SYGVNS. Trimming took off 4 bases at V and 5 bases at J, with 17 bases between the two ends. The CDR3 consists of 15 residues. Complete variable domain (other parts from reference TRBV25-1 and TRBJ2-5): EADIYQTPRYLVIGTGKKITLECSQTMGHDKMYWYQQDPGMELHLIHYSYGVNSTEKGDLSSESTVSRIRTEHFPLTLESARPSHTSQYLCASSGFATSRETQYFGPGTRLLVL.

J is TRBJ2-5 and V is TRBV11-2; perhaps TRBD1 as D (6 bases). The CDR3 sequence is 15 residues long. Germline V gene data show CDR1 as SGHAT and CDR2 as FQNNGV. Trimming stripped 4 bases from V and 1 base from J, with 13 bases between. The CDR3, as DNA: TGTGCCAGCAGCTACAACGGACAGATCCAAGAGACCCAGTACTTC. Its translation is CASSYNGQIQETQYF.

A few counts support this clone. This chain uses TRBV7-6 with TRBJ2-1; tentative D call: TRBD2 (5 bases). The CDR3 totals 17 residues. CDR1 is SGHVS, CDR2 FNYEAQ, per germline. V was cut by 5 bases and J by 0 bases, with 17 bases left in between. CDR3 in amino acids: CASSLTTSFLSYNEQFF. CDR3 DNA sequence: TGTGCCAGCAGCCTAACCACTAGTTTCCTCTCCTACAATGAGCAGTTCTTC.

This clone was seen more than once but under ten times. The chain joins TRBV5-1 to TRBJ2-5, with TRBD2 matching over 12 bases. Trimming cost V 5 bases and J 5 bases; bases outside gene matches: 7. Germline V gene lookup returns CDR1 SGHRS and CDR2 YFSETQ. The CDR3 extends over 15 amino acids. The CDR3 nucleotides read TGCGCCAGCAGTGTTAGCCTAGCGGGGGGGGAGACCCAGTACTTC. It translates to CASSVSLAGGETQYF. Full variable domain (outside the CDR3, taken from reference TRBV5-1 and TRBJ2-5): KAGVTQTPRYLIKTRGQQVTLSCSPISGHRSVSWYQQTPGQGLQFLFEYFSETQRNKGNFPGRFSGRQFSNSRSEMNVSTLELGDSALYLCASSVSLAGGETQYFGPGTRLLVL.

This clone came up a few times. The rearrangement links TRBV9 to TRBJ2-7; D gene ambiguous. Germline CDR1 reads SGDLS; CDR2 reads YYNGEE. Trimming took 0 bases from V and 1 from J, leaving 11 bases between them. The CDR3 runs 15 residues. The CDR3 nucleotides read TGTGCCAGCAGCGTAGGTTCTGACAAATCCTACGAGCAGTACTTC. It translates to CASSVGSDKSYEQYF.

The sample holds a few counts of this clone. The chain couples TRBV28 to TRBJ2-3; TRBD2 is a possible D gene (6 bases). Per the germline V gene, CDR1 is MDHEN and CDR2 is SYDVKM. V lost 6 bases and J 0 bases, leaving 16 bases between the germline ends. The CDR3 extends over 16 amino acids. The CDR3 sequence is CASSRGTGVSTDTQYF. The CDR3 DNA follows: TGTGCCAGCAGCCGAGGGACGGGGGTTAGCACAGATACGCAGTATTTT.

The chain joins TRBV6-5 to TRBJ2-5; D might be TRBD2 (6 bases). CDR3 length: 13 residues. V dropped 6 bases and J dropped 5 bases, with 13 bases sitting between them. From germline, CDR1 is MNHEY and CDR2 SVGAGI. CDR3 bases: TGTGCCAGCAGAGGACTACCACTGGAGACCCAGTACTTC. Translated, it gives CASRGLPLETQYF.

There are a few counts of this clone. The germline gene is not matched at one end of the junction; a read error may be the cause. The chain employs TRBV5-1 and TRBJ1-4; D is uncertain. Germline CDR1 is SGHRS and CDR2 is YFSETQ. The CDR3 is made up of 14 amino acids. Here the CDR3 DNA reads TGCGCCAGCAGCTTGGATGGTGGAGCTACTCCCTCCTATTTT. Amino acids: CASSLDGGATPSYF.

The chain has TRBV5-1 and TRBJ1-2; possibly TRBD1 for D (6 bases). Deletions cut 0 bases from V and 8 bases from J, with 17 bases between. Per germline, CDR1 SGHRS and CDR2 YFSETQ. The length of the CDR3 is 15 residues. CDR3 protein: CASSLEQAGAGGYTF. The DNA of the CDR3 is TGCGCCAGCAGCTTGGAACAGGCGGGGGCAGGAGGCTACACCTTC.

This clone turned up a few times. This chain connects TRBV11-3 to TRBJ2-3; D possibly corresponds to TRBD1 (5 bases). V lost 0 bases, J lost 4 bases, and 8 bases lay in between. The V gene's germline CDR1 is SGHNT and CDR2 YENEEA. This CDR3 has 14 amino acids. The DNA of the CDR3 is TGTGCCAGCAGCTTAGACAGGGTTGCAGATACGCAGTATTTT. Its translation: CASSLDRVADTQYF.

This clone was counted between two and nine times. The CDR3 region is CASGGTVSATNEKLFF. CDR3 DNA sequence: TGTGCCAGCGGTGGGACAGTCTCCGCAACTAATGAAAAACTGTTTTTT. The V call is TRBV2, the J call TRBJ1-4; 7 bases line up with TRBD1. This CDR3 is 16 amino acids long. The germline gives CDR1 SNHLY, CDR2 FYNNEI. Trimming cost V 8 bases and J 0 bases; bases outside gene matches: 9.

V usage is TRBV2 and J usage is TRBJ2-2; D remains ambiguous. Looked up from germline, CDR1 is SNHLY and CDR2 is FYNNEI. V lost 7 bases to trimming and J lost 3 bases, with 6 bases between them. This CDR3 region has 12 residues. CDR3 sequence reads: CASNQDTGELFF. The CDR3 bases are TGTGCCAGCAATCAGGACACCGGGGAGCTGTTTTTT.

This clone occurred a few times. The chain carries TRBV30 and TRBJ2-2; 9 bases are shared with TRBD1. With 3 bases clipped from V and 4 bases from J, the junction kept 3 bases outside the gene matches. The CDR3 extends over 14 amino acids. Germline CDR1 GTSNPN, CDR2 SVGIG (reference sequence). Here the CDR3 DNA reads TGTGCCTGGAGACAGGGGGCGAGCACCGGGGAGCTGTTTTTT. Protein sequence: CAWRQGASTGELFF.

This clone appeared a few times. The chain is built from TRBV27 and TRBJ1-1; D ambiguous. This CDR3 is built from 13 residues. Germline V gene lookup returns CDR1 MNHEY and CDR2 SMNVEV (reference sequence). V was pared by 6 bases and J by 0 bases, with 8 bases between. For the CDR3, the DNA is TGTGCCAGCAGCCTAACGGTGAACACTGAAGCTTTCTTT. Encoded protein: CASSLTVNTEAFF.

This clone was detected a few times. This chain uses TRBV7-6 with TRBJ2-1, with 9 bases lining up with TRBD2. The CDR3 length is 15 residues. The J segment lost 8 bases and the V segment lost 6 bases, leaving 11 bases of the junction unmatched. Germline V gives CDR1 SGHVS, CDR2 FNYEAQ. This CDR3 is CASRENSGSFHEQFF. CDR3 coding DNA: TGTGCCAGCAGGGAAAATAGCGGGAGTTTCCATGAGCAGTTCTTC.

A few counts support this clone. The chain has TRBV5-1 and TRBJ2-1; 8 bases map to TRBD2. Germline trimming cut 1 base from V and 4 bases from J; bases unmatched to any gene: 4. Germline assignment: CDR1 SGHRS and CDR2 YFSETQ. The CDR3 sequence is 15 residues long. The CDR3: CASSLTSGGYNEQFF. CDR3 sequence (DNA): TGCGCCAGCAGCTTGACTAGCGGAGGGTACAATGAGCAGTTCTTC.

J is TRBJ2-1 and V is TRBV29-1; no reliable D call. Germline CDR1 and CDR2: SQVTM and ANQGSEA. The CDR3 is 14 amino acids. The V end was cut by 5 bases, the J end by 0 bases, with 11 bases between. The DNA of the CDR3 is TGCAGCGTTCGGGTTCAAAGCTCCTACAATGAGCAGTTCTTC. It translates to CSVRVQSSYNEQFF.

This sequence joins TRBV19 and TRBJ2-7, with 7 bases that match TRBD2. Germline V gene data show CDR1 as LNHDA and CDR2 as SQIVND (reference sequence). V dropped 3 bases and J dropped 6; count of bases not matched to a gene: 14. The CDR3 has 16 residues. The CDR3, as DNA: TGTGCCAGTAGTATCATCTCTAGCGGAGTACGGGCCGAGCAGTACTTC. Translation gives CASSIISSGVRAEQYF.

The sample holds many counts of this clone. This chain links TRBV5-4 with TRBJ2-7; D might be TRBD2 (6 bases). This CDR3 has 14 amino acids. Germline CDR1 and CDR2: SGHNT and YYREEE (reference sequence). V was cut by 4 bases and J by 4 bases, with 15 bases left in between. CDR3 amino acids: CASSPVGGRYEQYF. DNA of the CDR3: TGTGCCAGCAGCCCCGTCGGGGGAAGGTACGAGCAGTACTTC.